This TCR beta chain comes out of a study of OX40 agonist ivuxolimab in advanced cancers. Background on the study: Males comprised 82.7% of the group, whose mean age was approximately 60 years (range about 23 to 80).

Generated by immunoSEQ multiplex PCR, the TCRdb table keeps only in-frame clones and is missing some. The profile shows about 78,000 clones, more than 75% of them singletons. With regard to this clone: Antigen unknown.

Study results and caveats: Certain nonresponders likewise exhibited a low normalized T-cell clonal expansion.

After removal of 4 bases from V and 4 bases from J, the junction contained 2 bases not matched to a gene. In germline, CDR1 is SGHNT, CDR2 YENEEA. This CDR3 is 14 amino acids long. This clonotype was sampled from an adult with an advanced solid tumor such as melanoma, head and neck, liver or kidney cancer. The specimen comprised CD4+ or CD8+ T cells sorted from blood, sampled in a trial of the OX40 agonist ivuxolimab. V gene TRBV11-3 combines with J gene TRBJ2-7, with 12 bases lining up with TRBD1. The DNA for the CDR3 is TGTGCCAGCAGCTCGGGACAGGGGGCTTACGAGCAGTACTTC. This gives the protein CASSSGQGAYEQYF.